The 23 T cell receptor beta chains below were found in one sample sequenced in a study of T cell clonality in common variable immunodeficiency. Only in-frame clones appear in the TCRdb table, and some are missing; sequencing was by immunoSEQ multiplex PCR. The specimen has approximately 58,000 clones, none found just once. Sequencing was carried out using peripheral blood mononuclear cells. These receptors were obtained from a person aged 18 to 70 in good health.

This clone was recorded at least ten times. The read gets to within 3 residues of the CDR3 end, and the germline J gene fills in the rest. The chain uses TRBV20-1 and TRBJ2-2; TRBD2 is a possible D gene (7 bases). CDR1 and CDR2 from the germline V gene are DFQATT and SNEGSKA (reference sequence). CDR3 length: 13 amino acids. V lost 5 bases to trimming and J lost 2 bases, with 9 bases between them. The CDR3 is CSAGGGNTGELFF. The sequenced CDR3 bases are TGCAGTGCTGGCGGGGGCAACACCGGGGAG.

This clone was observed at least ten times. The CDR3 DNA, read in part, is TGCAGTGCTGCCTTGGGACAGGGGACCTACGAG. Translating it yields CSAALGQGTYE. The complete CDR3 protein is CSAALGQGTYEQYF. The rearrangement links TRBV20-1 to TRBJ2-7, with 10 nucleotides matching TRBD1. The read ends 3 residues shy of where the CDR3 ends; the end is completed using the germline J gene. The ends lost 5 bases at V and 2 bases at J; junction bases unmatched: 6. This CDR3 spans 14 amino acids. CDR1 and CDR2 from the germline V gene are DFQATT and SNEGSKA (reference sequence).

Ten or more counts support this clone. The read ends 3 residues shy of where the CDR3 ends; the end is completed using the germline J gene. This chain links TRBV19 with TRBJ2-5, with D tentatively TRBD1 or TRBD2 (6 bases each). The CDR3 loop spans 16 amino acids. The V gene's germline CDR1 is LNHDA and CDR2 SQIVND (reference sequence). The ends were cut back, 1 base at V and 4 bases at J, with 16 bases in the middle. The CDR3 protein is CASSIVAQGGGETQYF. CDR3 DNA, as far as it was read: TGTGCCAGTAGTATAGTTGCACAGGGAGGAGGAGAGACC.

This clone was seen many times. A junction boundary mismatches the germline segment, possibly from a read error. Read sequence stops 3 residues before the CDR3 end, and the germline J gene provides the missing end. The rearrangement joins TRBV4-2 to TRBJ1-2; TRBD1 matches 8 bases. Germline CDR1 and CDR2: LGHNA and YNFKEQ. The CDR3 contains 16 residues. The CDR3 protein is CASSQDLVRGQDGYTF. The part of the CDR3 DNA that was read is TGCGCCAGCAGCCAAGATCTGGTCAGGGGGCAAGATGGC.

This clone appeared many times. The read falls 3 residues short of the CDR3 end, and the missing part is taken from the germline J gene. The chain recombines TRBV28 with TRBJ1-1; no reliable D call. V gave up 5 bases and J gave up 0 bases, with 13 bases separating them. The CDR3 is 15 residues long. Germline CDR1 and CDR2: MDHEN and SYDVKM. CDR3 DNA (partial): TGTGCCAGCAGTCCCCCTGGACTCCTGAACACTGAA. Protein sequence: CASSPPGLLNTE. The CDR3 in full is CASSPPGLLNTEAFF. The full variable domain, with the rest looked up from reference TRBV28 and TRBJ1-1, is DVKVTQSSRYLVKRTGEKVFLECVQDMDHENMFWYRQDPGLGLRLIYFSYDVKMKEKGDIPEGYSVSREKKERFSLILESASTNQTSMYLCASSPPGLLNTEAFFGQGTRLTVV.

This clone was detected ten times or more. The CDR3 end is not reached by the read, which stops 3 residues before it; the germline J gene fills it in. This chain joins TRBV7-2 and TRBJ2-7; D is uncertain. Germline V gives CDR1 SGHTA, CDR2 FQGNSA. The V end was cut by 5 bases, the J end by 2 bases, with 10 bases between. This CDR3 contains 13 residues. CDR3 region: CASSLPPTYEQYF. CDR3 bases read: TGTGCCAGCAGCCTACCCCCGACCTACGAG. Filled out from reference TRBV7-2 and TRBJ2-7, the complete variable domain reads GAGVSQSPSNKVTEKGKDVELRCDPISGHTALYWYRQSLGQGLEFLIYFQGNSAPDKSGLPSDRFSAERTGGSVSTLTIQRTQQEDSAVYLCASSLPPTYEQYFGPGTRLTVT.

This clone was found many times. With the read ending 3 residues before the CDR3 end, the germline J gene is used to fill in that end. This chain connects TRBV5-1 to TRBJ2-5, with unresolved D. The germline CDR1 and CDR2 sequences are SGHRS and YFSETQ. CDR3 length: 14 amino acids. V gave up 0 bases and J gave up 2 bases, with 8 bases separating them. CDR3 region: CASSLVADQETQYF. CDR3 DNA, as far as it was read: TGCGCCAGCAGCTTGGTGGCAGATCAAGAGACC.

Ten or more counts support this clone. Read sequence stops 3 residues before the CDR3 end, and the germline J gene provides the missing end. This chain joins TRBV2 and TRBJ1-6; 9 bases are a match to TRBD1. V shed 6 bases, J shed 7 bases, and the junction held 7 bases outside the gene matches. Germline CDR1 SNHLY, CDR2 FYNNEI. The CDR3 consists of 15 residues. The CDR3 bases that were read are TGTGCCAGCAGCCCCTCCGGGACAGGGAATTCACCC. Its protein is CASSPSGTGNSP. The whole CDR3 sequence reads CASSPSGTGNSPLHF.

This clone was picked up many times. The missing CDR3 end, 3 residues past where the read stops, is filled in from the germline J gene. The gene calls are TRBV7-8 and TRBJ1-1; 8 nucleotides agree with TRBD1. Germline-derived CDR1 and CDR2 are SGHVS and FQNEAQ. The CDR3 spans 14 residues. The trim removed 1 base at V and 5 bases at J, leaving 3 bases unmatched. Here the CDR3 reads CASSLGTGLTEAFF. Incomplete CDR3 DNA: TGTGCCAGCAGCTTAGGGACAGGGTTGACTGAA. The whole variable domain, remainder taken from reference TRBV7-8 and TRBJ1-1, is GAGVSQSPRYKVAKRGQDVALRCDPISGHVSLFWYQQALGQGPEFLTYFQNEAQLDKSGLPSDRFFAERPEGSVSTLKIQRTQQEDSAVYLCASSLGTGLTEAFFGQGTRLTVV.

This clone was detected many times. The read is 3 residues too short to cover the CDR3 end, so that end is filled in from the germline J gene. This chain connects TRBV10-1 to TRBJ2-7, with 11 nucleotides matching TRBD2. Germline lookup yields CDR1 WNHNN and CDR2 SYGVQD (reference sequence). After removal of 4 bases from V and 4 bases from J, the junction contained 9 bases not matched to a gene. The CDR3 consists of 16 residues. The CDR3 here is CASSGLAGPSGYEQYF. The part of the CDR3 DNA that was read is TGCGCCAGCAGTGGACTAGCGGGACCCTCCGGGTACGAG.

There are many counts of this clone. The CDR3 bases that were read are TGTGCCAGCTCACCCCGACAGTTGAACACTGAA. Residues: CASSPRQLNTE. The whole CDR3 protein reads CASSPRQLNTEAFF. V and J are TRBV18 and TRBJ1-1, with D maybe TRBD1 (5 bases). The CDR3 goes on 3 residues after the read ends, and that part is filled in from the germline J gene. V lost 3 bases to trimming and J lost 0 bases, with 8 bases between them. Germline CDR1 reads KGHSH; CDR2 reads LQKENI. This CDR3 is built from 14 residues.

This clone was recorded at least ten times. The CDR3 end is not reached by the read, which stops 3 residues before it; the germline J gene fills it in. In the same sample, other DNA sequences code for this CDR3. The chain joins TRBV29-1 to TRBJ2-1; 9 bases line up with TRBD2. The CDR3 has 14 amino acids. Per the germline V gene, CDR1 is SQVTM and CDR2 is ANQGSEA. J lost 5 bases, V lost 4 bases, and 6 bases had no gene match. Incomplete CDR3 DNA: TGCAGCGTTGTCCCGGGACTAGCAGACAATGAG. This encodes CSVVPGLADNE. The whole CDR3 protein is CSVVPGLADNEQFF.

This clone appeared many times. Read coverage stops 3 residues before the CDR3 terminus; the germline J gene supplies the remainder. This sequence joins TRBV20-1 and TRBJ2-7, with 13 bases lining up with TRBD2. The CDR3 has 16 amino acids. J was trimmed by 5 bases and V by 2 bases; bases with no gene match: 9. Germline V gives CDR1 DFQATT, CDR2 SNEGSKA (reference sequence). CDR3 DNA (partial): TGCAGTGCTAGACCGGGGACTAGCGGGATAATCGACGAG. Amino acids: CSARPGTSGIIDE. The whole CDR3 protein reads CSARPGTSGIIDEQYF.

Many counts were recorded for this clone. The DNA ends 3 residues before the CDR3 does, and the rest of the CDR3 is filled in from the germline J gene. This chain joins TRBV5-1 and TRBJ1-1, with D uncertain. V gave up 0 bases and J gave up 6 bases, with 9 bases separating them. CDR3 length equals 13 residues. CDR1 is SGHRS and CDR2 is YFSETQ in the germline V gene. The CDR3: CASSLEEGSEAFF. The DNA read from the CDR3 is TGCGCCAGCAGCTTGGAGGAGGGCTCTGAA.

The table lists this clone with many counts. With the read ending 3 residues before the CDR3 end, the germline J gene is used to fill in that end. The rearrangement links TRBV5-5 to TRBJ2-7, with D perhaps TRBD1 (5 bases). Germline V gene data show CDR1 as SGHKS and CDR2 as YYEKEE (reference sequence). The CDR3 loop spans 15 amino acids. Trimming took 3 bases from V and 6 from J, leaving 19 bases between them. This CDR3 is CASSSMAQGRIEQYF. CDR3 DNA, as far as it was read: TGTGCCAGCAGCTCAATGGCGCAGGGAAGGATCGAG.

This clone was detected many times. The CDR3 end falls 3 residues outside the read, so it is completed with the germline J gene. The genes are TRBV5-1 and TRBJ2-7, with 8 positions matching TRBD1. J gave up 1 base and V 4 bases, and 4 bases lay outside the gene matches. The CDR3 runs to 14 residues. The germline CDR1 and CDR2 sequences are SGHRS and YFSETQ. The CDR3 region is CASSLGDRSYEQYF. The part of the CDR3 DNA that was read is TGCGCCAGCAGCCTAGGGGACAGGTCCTACGAG.

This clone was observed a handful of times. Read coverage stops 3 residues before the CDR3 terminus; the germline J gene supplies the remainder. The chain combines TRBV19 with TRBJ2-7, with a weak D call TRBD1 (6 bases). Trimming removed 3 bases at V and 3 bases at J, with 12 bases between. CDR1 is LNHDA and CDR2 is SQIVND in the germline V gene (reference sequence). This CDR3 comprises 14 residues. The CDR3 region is CASSIGSQGYEQYF. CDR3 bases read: TGTGCCAGTAGTATCGGCTCACAGGGCTACGAG.

The CDR3 protein is CASSPATYEQYF. The part of the CDR3 DNA that was read is TGTGCCAGCAGTCCCGCTACCTACGAG. This chain uses TRBV7-2 with TRBJ2-7, with D hard to call. Read coverage stops 3 residues before the CDR3 terminus; the germline J gene supplies the remainder. CDR3 length: 12 residues. Trimming shortened V by 6 bases and J by 2 bases, and 8 bases separated the two germline ends. Germline V gene data show CDR1 as SGHTA and CDR2 as FQGNSA.

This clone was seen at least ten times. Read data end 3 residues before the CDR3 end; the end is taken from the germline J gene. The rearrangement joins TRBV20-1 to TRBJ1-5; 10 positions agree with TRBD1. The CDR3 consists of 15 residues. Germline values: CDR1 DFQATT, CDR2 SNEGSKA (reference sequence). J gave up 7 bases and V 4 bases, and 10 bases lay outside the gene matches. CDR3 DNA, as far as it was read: TGCAGTGCTAAGCAGACAGGGGGCAAAGGCCAGCCC. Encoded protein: CSAKQTGGKGQP. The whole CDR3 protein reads CSAKQTGGKGQPQHF.

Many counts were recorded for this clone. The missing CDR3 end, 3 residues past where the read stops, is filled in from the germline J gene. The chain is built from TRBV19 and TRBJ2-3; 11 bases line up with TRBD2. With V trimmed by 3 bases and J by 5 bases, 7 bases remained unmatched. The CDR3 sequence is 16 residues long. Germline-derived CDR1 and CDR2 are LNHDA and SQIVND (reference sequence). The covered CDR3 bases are TGTGCCAGTAGTATGGGACTAGCGGAGCGGATAGATACG. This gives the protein CASSMGLAERIDT. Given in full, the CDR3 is CASSMGLAERIDTQYF.

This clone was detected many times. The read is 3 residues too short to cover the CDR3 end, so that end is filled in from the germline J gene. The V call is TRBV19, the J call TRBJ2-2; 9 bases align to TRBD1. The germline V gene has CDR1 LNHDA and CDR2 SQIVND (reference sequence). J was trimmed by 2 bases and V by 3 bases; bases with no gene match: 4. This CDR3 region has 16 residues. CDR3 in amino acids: CASSMTGGLNTGELFF. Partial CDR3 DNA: TGTGCCAGTAGTATGACAGGGGGGCTCAACACCGGGGAG.

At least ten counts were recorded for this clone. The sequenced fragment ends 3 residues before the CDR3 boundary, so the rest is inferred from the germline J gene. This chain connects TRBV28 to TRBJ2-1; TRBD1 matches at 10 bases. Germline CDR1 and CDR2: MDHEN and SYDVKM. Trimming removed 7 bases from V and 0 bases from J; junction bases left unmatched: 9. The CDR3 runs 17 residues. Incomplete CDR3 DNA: TGTGCCAGCAAAGGACAGGGGGACGCTAGCTCCTACAATGAG. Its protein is CASKGQGDASSYNE. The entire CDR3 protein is CASKGQGDASSYNEQFF.

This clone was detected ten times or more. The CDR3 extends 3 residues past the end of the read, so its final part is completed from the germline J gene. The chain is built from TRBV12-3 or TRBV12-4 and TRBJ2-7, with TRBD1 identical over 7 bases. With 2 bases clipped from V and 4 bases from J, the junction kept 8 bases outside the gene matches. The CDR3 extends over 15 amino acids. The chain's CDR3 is CASSLRAGGWYEQYF. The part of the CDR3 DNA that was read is TGTGCCAGCAGTTTACGTGCAGGGGGTTGGTACGAG.